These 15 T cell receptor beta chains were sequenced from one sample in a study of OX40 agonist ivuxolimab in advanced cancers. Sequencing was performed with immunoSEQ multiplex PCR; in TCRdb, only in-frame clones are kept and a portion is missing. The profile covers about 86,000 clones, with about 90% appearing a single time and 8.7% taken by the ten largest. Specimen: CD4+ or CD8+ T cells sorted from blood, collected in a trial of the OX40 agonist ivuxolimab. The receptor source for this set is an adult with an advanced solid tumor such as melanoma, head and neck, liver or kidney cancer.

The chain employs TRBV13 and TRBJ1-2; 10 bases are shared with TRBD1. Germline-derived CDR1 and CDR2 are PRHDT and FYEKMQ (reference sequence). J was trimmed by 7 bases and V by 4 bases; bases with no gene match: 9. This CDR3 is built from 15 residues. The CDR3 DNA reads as TGTGCCAGCAGCTCGGTGGACAGGGGGTGGGGTGGCTACACCTTC. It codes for CASSSVDRGWGGYTF.

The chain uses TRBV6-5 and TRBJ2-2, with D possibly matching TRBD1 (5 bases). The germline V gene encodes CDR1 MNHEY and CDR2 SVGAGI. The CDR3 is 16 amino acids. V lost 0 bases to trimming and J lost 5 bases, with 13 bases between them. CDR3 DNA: TGTGCCAGCAGTTACTCGACAGTACTTCTAACCGGGGAGCTGTTTTTT. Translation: CASSYSTVLLTGELFF.

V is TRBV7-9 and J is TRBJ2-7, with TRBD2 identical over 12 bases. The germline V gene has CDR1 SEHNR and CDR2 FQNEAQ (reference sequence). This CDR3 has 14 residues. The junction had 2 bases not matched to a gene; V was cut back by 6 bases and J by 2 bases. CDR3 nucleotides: TGTGCCAGCAGACGGACTAGCGGGACCTACGAGCAGTACTTC. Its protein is CASRRTSGTYEQYF.

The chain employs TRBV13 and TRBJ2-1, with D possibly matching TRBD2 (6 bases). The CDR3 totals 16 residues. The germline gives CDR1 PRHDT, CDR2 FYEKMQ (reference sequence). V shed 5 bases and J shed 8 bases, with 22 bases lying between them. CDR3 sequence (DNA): TGTGCCAGCAGCCGTTCAGGGACTGTAGGGATGGATGAGCAGTTCTTC. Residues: CASSRSGTVGMDEQFF.

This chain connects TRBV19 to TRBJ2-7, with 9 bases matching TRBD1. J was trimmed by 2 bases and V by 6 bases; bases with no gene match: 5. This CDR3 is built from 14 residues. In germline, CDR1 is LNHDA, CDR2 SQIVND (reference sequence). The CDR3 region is CASSVGTGTYEQYF. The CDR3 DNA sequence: TGTGCCAGTAGCGTCGGGACAGGGACCTACGAGCAGTACTTC.

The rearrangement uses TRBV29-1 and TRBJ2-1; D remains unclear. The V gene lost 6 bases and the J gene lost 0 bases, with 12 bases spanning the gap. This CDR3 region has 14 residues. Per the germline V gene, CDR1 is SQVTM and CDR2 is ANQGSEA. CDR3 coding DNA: TGCAGCGTACAACGAGACCTCTCCTACAATGAGCAGTTCTTC. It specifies CSVQRDLSYNEQFF.

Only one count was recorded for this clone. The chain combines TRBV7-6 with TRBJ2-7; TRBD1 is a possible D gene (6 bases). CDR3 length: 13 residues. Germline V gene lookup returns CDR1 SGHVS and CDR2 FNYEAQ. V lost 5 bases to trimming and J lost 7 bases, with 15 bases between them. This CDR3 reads CASSTRDNGEQYF. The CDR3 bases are TGTGCCAGCAGCACCCGGGACAACGGGGAGCAGTACTTC.

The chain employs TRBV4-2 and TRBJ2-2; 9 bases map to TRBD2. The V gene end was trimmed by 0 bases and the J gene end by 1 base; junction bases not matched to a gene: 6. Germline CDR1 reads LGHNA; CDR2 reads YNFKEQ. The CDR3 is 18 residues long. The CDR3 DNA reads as TGTGCCAGCAGCCAAGATTTCCCGACTAGCGGGAACACCGGGGAGCTGTTTTTT. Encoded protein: CASSQDFPTSGNTGELFF.

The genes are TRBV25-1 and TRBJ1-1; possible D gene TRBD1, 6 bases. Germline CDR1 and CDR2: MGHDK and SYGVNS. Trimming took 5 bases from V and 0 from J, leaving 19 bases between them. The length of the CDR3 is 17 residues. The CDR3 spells CASSLGGGLLMNTEAFF. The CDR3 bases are TGTGCCAGCAGTCTCGGAGGGGGGCTCCTTATGAACACTGAAGCTTTCTTT.

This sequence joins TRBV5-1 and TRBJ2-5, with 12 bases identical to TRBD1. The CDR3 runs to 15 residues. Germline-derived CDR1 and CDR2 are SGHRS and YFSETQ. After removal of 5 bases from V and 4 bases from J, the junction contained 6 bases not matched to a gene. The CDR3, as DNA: TGCGCCAGCAGAACCGGGACAGGGGGCCGAGAGACCCAGTACTTC. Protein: CASRTGTGGRETQYF.

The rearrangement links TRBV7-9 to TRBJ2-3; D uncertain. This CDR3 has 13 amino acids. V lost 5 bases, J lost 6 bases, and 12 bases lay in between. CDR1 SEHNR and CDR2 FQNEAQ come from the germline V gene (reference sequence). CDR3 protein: CASSPPNLDTQYF. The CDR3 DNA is TGTGCCAGCAGCCCACCCAATCTGGATACGCAGTATTTT. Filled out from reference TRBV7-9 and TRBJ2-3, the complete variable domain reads DTGVSQNPRHKITKRGQNVTFRCDPISEHNRLYWYRQTLGQGPEFLTYFQNEAQLEKSRLLSDRFSAERPKGSFSTLEIQRTEQGDSAMYLCASSPPNLDTQYFGPGTRLTVL.

CDR3 sequence: CASRGDSYNSPLHF. The CDR3 nucleotides read TGTGCCAGTAGGGGGGACAGCTATAATTCACCCCTCCACTTT. This chain uses TRBV19 with TRBJ1-6; 7 bases map to TRBD1. Germline CDR1 is LNHDA and CDR2 is SQIVND (reference sequence). This CDR3 is 14 amino acids long. V dropped 6 bases and J dropped 3; count of bases not matched to a gene: 2.

The chain's CDR3 is CASSVDQGGPNYGYTF. The CDR3, as DNA: TGTGCCAGCAGCGTAGACCAGGGGGGGCCTAACTATGGCTACACCTTC. The chain joins TRBV9 to TRBJ1-2, with 7 bases fitting TRBD1. The germline V gene has CDR1 SGDLS and CDR2 YYNGEE. The CDR3 runs to 16 residues. After removal of 0 bases from V and 0 bases from J, the junction contained 5 bases not matched to a gene.

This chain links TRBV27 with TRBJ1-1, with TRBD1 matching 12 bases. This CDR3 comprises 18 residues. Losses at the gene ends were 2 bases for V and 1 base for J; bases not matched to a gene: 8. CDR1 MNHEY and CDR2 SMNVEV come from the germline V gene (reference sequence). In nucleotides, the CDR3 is TGTGCCAGCAGTTTAATCCCCGGGACAGGGGGCCAGAACACTGAAGCTTTCTTT. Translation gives CASSLIPGTGGQNTEAFF.

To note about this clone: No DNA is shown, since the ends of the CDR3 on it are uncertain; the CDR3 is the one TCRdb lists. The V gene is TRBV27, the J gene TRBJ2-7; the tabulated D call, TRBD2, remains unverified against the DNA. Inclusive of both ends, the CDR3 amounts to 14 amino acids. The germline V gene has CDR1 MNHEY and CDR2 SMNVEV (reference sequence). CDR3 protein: CASSSSGGVYEQYF.